These T cell receptor beta chains were read from a single sample in a study of blood T cell repertoires in COVID-19. Measured with immunoSEQ multiplex PCR; TCRdb has only the in-frame clones, and not every one. The data show under 400,000 clones, more than 75% seen once. The specimen sequenced was peripheral blood. These receptors were collected from a woman under 40 with COVID-19, enrolled during active disease. Each CDR3 is given with its conserved first and last residue. D genes are given only for firm matches. Part of the rows lack a size; the others show once, few, many or a class for expanded clones.

>TRBV4-1|TRBJ1-4|NA|16|TRBD1
TGCGCCAGCAGCCAAGACTTGTACAGGGGTCGAGAAAAACTGTTTTTT
CASSQDLYRGREKLFF
>TRBV7-2|TRBJ2-1|NA|15|TRBD2
TGTGCCAGCACCCCGTCCGGGGGGAGGATCCATGAGCAGTTCTTC
CASTPSGGRIHEQFF
>TRBV12-3/TRBV12-4|TRBJ2-7|NA|13|TRBD1
TGTGCCAGCAGTTTCGGACAGGGCCACGAGCAGTACTTC
CASSFGQGHEQYF
>TRBV9|TRBJ1-4|NA|15|TRBD1
TGTGCCAGCAGCGGCCCGACAGGGAGGAATGAAAAACTGTTTTTT
CASSGPTGRNEKLFF
>TRBV7-9|TRBJ2-5|NA|17|TRBD2
TGTGCCAGCAGCTTACCCTTGGGACTAGCGGCACAAGAGACCCAGTACTTC
CASSLPLGLAAQETQYF
>TRBV19|TRBJ2-2|NA|17|NA
TGTGCCAGTAGTGCCTCTACCGGGAGCGGGTACACCGGGGAGCTGTTTTTT
CASSASTGSGYTGELFF
>TRBV19|TRBJ2-2|NA|17|NA
TGTGCCAGTAGTATAGTTAGGGGTCATACGAACACCGGGGAGCTGTTTTTT
CASSIVRGHTNTGELFF
>TRBV21-1|TRBJ2-5|NA|17|NA
TGTGCCAGCAGCACCTATCAGGGGGACAGGGATCAAGAGACCCAGTACTTC
CASSTYQGDRDQETQYF
>TRBV18|TRBJ1-2|NA|13|TRBD1
TGTGCCAGCTCACCGGGACAGCGCTATGGCTACACCTTC
CASSPGQRYGYTF
>TRBV30|TRBJ1-1|NA|15|TRBD1
TGTGCCTGGAGTAACCACAGGGGGCCTAGCACTGAAGCTTTCTTT
CAWSNHRGPSTEAFF
>TRBV7-9|TRBJ2-7|few|15|TRBD1
TGTGCCAGCAGCTTAGTGACAGGGGTGCGATCCGAGCAGTACTTC
CASSLVTGVRSEQYF
>TRBV6-6|TRBJ2-7|NA|13|NA
TGTGCCAGCAGTTACAGGGGTCGCTACGAGCAGTACTTC
CASSYRGRYEQYF
>TRBV24-1|TRBJ1-5|NA|14|NA
TGTGCCACCAGTGCTTCAGGATCGCATCAGCCCCAGCATTTT
CATSASGSHQPQHF
>TRBV24-1|TRBJ2-7|NA|13|NA
TGTGCCACCAGTCCTTGGACGGGAAGCGAGCAGTACTTC
CATSPWTGSEQYF
>TRBV5-4|TRBJ2-7|NA|15|NA
TGTGCCAGCAGCTTGTATGCGGGTTTCTCCTACGAGCAGTACTTC
CASSLYAGFSYEQYF
>TRBV3-1/TRBV3-2|TRBJ2-1|NA|12|NA
TGTGCCAGCAGCCAAGATCGCAATGAGCAGTTCTTC
CASSQDRNEQFF
>TRBV2|TRBJ1-1|NA|15|TRBD1
TGTGCCAGCAGTGAGGAACAGGGGTCGTACACTGAAGCTTTCTTT
CASSEEQGSYTEAFF
>TRBV30|TRBJ1-5|few|13|NA
TGTGCCTGGAGTGTACAGGGTAGTCAGCCCCAGCATTTT
CAWSVQGSQPQHF
>TRBV5-5|TRBJ1-6|NA|15|NA
TGTGCCAGCAGTCTGTCACAGGGAAGGCATTCACCCCTCCACTTT
CASSLSQGRHSPLHF
>TRBV5-8|TRBJ2-7|NA|12|TRBD1
TGTGCCAGCAGCTACCGGACAGGCGAGCAGTACTTC
CASSYRTGEQYF
>TRBV28|TRBJ1-6|NA|15|NA
TGTGCCAGCAGAGAGGACAGCTCCTATAATTCACCCCTCCACTTT
CASREDSSYNSPLHF
>TRBV4-1|TRBJ2-1|NA|14|NA
TGCGCCAGCAGCCAACCCGGGTTTAACAATGAGCAGTTCTTC
CASSQPGFNNEQFF
>TRBV11-2|TRBJ2-1|NA|17|TRBD2
TGTGCCAGCAGCTTAGCCCCTAGCGGGAGGAGTAGTAATGAGCAGTTCTTC
CASSLAPSGRSSNEQFF
>TRBV2|TRBJ2-1|NA|15|TRBD1
TGTGCCAGCAGTGACGGGACAGGAAACTACAATGAGCAGTTCTTC
CASSDGTGNYNEQFF
>TRBV5-4|TRBJ2-7|NA|14|TRBD1
TGTGCCAGCAGCTTGGGGACAGGAACCTACGAGCAGTACTTC
CASSLGTGTYEQYF
>TRBV9|TRBJ2-1|NA|19|TRBD2
TGTGCCAGCAGCGTCGGGCTAGCGGGTCTCCTGAGCTCCTACAATGAGCAGTTCTTC
CASSVGLAGLLSSYNEQFF
>TRBV10-3|TRBJ2-7|NA|13|NA
TGTGCCATCAGTGAGTCCGCGGCTTACGAGCAGTACTTC
CAISESAAYEQYF
>TRBV7-6|TRBJ1-1|NA|12|NA
TGTGCCAGCAGCTTAAAAGGGGCTGAAGCTTTCTTT
CASSLKGAEAFF